Listed here is a single TCR beta chain. The data belong to a study of blood T cell repertoires in COVID-19. Profiled with immunoSEQ multiplex PCR; TCRdb holds only in-frame clones, not every one. The table has 60,000 or so clones, about 79% seen once. Trimming at V came to 5 bases and at J to 6 bases, leaving 9 bases not matched to a gene. Germline loops: CDR1 LNHDA, CDR2 SQIVND (reference sequence). The CDR3 is 14 amino acids. The sequencing input was peripheral blood. The chain couples TRBV19 to TRBJ2-7; 8 nucleotides align to TRBD2. The sequence derives from a human donor in a cohort sampled during active COVID-19. Written as DNA, the CDR3 is TGTGCCAGTAGTCTAGGGACTAGGGCCTCCGAGCAGTACTTC. Translation gives CASSLGTRASEQYF.